The clone carrying this T cell receptor beta chain was detected a few times. Its antigen is unidentified. Germline CDR1 MNHNS, CDR2 SASEGT. This CDR3 region has 10 residues. The ends were cut back, 8 bases at V and 7 bases at J, with 7 bases in the middle. The data are from a study of T cell repertoires in cytomegalovirus infection. Overall study context: Both CMV infection and a matching HLA type were indicated by public TCR beta signatures.

Study outcomes and limitations: There were HLA-C-restricted CMV-specific TCR beta clonotypes dominating the ex vivo response. There were carriers of CMV plus the relevant HLA, and cumulative public TCR beta family frequency identified them.

TCRdb itself ran the reads through MiXCR, one entry per CDR3 protein. The sample records about a million distinct CDR3 sequences, 30% to 40% being singletons. The receptor's source is a human donor in good health (CMV status not recorded). Some clones in this sample may be carry-over from other donors' samples. V is TRBV6-1 and J is TRBJ2-3; the D is unclear. Sequencing used cultured CD8+ T cells from PBMCs, obtained from culture after CMV antigen stimulation. CDR3 loop: CASFLHTQYF. The CDR3 coding sequence is TGTGCCAGCTTTCTCCATACGCAGTATTTT.